This T cell receptor (beta chain) was identified during a study of cytomegalovirus exposure and HLA in healthy donors. Overall study findings and caveats: Rarity marked most TCR sequences, yet some public TCRs occurred in many donors.

This CDR3 contains 16 residues. V was cut by 0 bases and J by 7 bases, with 16 bases left in between. Germline CDR1 and CDR2: SGHRS and YFSETQ. As concerns this clone: Its target is not known.

Primers for the PCR totalled 60 Vbeta and 13 Jbeta. Profiled with immunoSEQ multiplex PCR; TCRdb holds only in-frame clones, not every one. The table shows around 130,000 clones, with roughly 72% occurring only once. The V call is TRBV5-1, the J call TRBJ2-2; tentatively, D is TRBD1 (6 bases). Sequenced material: PBMCs. This TCR came from a man in his forties in good health and CMV-seronegative. The CDR3 loop reads CASSLEAGGAGGELFF. Here the CDR3 DNA reads TGCGCCAGCAGCTTGGAGGCTGGGGGCGCCGGCGGGGAGCTGTTTTTT.